One sample yielded the 3 T cell receptor beta chains listed below, sequenced in a study. In TCRdb, the 5' RACE reads were re-called with MiXCR into one record per CDR3 protein. The repertoire includes approximately 10,000 distinct CDR3 sequences, about half of them detected once, and 2.9% sits in the top ten. The sorted Tregs were CD4+CD25+CD127-/low cells. The sequenced sample consisted of Tregs sorted from a lymph node. All receptors derive from a female donor with breast cancer.

A single count supports this clonotype. V and J are TRBV5-1 and TRBJ2-1, with 9 bases aligning to TRBD2. The CDR3 extends over 14 amino acids. V shed 7 bases and J 5 bases; nucleotides not matched to a gene: 7. CDR1 and CDR2 (germline): SGHRS, YFSETQ. CDR3 in amino acids: CASGRLAVDNEQFF. In DNA, the CDR3 is TGCGCCAGCGGCAGACTAGCGGTAGACAATGAGCAGTTCTTC.

There are a few counts of this clonotype. This chain connects TRBV6-6 to TRBJ2-3; D not resolved. V lost 4 bases and J 3 bases, leaving 11 bases between the germline ends. In germline, CDR1 is MNHNY, CDR2 SVGAGI (reference sequence). CDR3 length: 14 amino acids. CDR3 sequence reads: CASSSSGYTDTQYF. The DNA of the CDR3 is TGTGCCAGCAGTTCTTCCGGATATACAGATACGCAGTATTTT.

This clonotype was detected a few times. The gene calls are TRBV7-3 and TRBJ2-3; possibly TRBD2 for D (7 bases). The germline gives CDR1 SGHTA, CDR2 FQGTGA. The CDR3 is 15 amino acids. Trimming shortened V by 5 bases and J by 2 bases, and 14 bases separated the two germline ends. This CDR3 is CASSLSGGHTDTQYF. DNA for the CDR3: TGTGCCAGCAGCCTGTCGGGGGGCCACACAGATACGCAGTATTTT.